Below, 3 T cell receptor beta chains from the same sample are listed, as sequenced in a study of regulatory T cells in long-lasting Graves disease. The time point denotes: persistent/refractory GD, antithyroid drugs over 5 years with positive TRAb. Extracted PBMC RNA gave rise to the TCR library. The TCR beta library used iRepertoire HTBI primers with Arm-PCR amplification of CDR3. TCRdb reprocessed the multiplex PCR reads with MiXCR, giving one entry per CDR3 protein. The sample shows a few hundred thousand distinct CDR3 sequences, around a quarter of them seen only once. The source was peripheral blood mononuclear cells (PBMCs), collected when the disease was refractory, from a patient treated with antithyroid drugs. The receptors derive from a female donor with Graves disease.

The chain joins TRBV7-2 to TRBJ2-7; 12 positions match TRBD1. The trim removed 4 bases at V and 2 bases at J, leaving 3 bases unmatched. There are 15 residues in the CDR3. Germline CDR1 and CDR2: SGHTA and FQGNSA. CDR3 amino acids: CASSSGTGGTYEQYF. The CDR3 DNA reads as TGTGCCAGCAGCTCCGGGACAGGGGGCACCTACGAGCAGTACTTC.

The V and J genes are TRBV20-1 and TRBJ2-3, with D tentatively TRBD2 (5 bases). The germline V gene has CDR1 DFQATT and CDR2 SNEGSKA (reference sequence). The CDR3 contains 11 residues. Trimming removed 6 bases at V and 8 bases at J, with 12 bases between. CDR3 in amino acids: CSAMWRTTQYF. DNA of the CDR3: TGCAGTGCGATGTGGAGGACTACGCAGTATTTT.

The CDR3 protein is CASSVPSGDEQYF. CDR3 sequence (DNA): TGTGCCAGCAGCGTACCTAGCGGCGACGAGCAGTACTTC. This sequence joins TRBV7-2 and TRBJ2-7; 7 bases are a match to TRBD2. Trimming removed 5 bases from V and 5 bases from J; junction bases left unmatched: 6. CDR3 length: 13 residues. Germline values: CDR1 SGHTA, CDR2 FQGNSA.